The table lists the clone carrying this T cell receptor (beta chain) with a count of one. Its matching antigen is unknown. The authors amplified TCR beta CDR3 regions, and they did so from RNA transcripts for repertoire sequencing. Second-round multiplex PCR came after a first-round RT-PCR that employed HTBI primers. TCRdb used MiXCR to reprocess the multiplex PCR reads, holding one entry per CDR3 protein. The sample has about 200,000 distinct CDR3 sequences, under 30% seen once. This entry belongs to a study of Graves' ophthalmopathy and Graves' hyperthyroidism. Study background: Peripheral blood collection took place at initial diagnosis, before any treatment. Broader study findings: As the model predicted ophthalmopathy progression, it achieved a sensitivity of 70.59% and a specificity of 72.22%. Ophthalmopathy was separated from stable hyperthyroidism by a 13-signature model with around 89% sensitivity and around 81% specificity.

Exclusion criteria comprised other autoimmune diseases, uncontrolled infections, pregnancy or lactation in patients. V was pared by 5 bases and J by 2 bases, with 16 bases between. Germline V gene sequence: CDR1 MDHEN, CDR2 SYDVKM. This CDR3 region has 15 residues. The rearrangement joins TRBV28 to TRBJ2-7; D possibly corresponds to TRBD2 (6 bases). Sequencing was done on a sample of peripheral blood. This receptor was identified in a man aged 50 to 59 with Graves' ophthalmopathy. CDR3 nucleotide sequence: TGTGCCAGCAGTAGGTCCGGGACTCCTCCCTACGAGCAGTACTTC. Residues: CASSRSGTPPYEQYF.